The rows below give T cell receptor beta chains drawn from one sample of a study of shared clonotypes between healthy human individuals. This table comes from immunoSEQ multiplex PCR, and its TCRdb copy is limited to in-frame clones, with some not included. Among about 2.2 million clones listed, 80% to 95% were seen once. Specimen: naive CD8+ T cells from PBMCs. The source of these receptors is a man between 18 and 29 years old in good health. Some clones in this sample may be carry-over from other donors' samples. Each CDR3 is given with its conserved first and last residue. D genes are given only for firm matches. Where a row states a size, it is once, few, many or the class of an expanded clone; other rows omit it.

. | TRBJ1-3 | TRBV7-9 | . | CASRGASSGNTIYF | TGTGCCAGCAGGGGGGCGTCCTCTGGAAACACCATATATTTT
. | TRBJ1-5 | TRBV7-2 | . | CASRGSTGKFGNQPQHF | TGTGCCAGCAGGGGATCCACGGGAAAATTTGGCAATCAGCCCCAGCATTTT
. | TRBJ2-1 | TRBV11-3 | . | CASSLGRGSAWNNEQFF | TGTGCCAGCAGCTTAGGGCGGGGTTCGGCATGGAACAATGAGCAGTTCTTC
. | TRBJ2-3 | TRBV7-2 | . | CASSLLSGDTQYF | TGTGCCAGCAGCTTACTTTCTGGAGATACGCAGTATTTT
TRBD1 | TRBJ2-5 | TRBV28 | . | CASSSFRDREGDGTQYF | TGTGCCAGCAGTTCCTTCCGGGACAGAGAGGGGGATGGGACCCAGTACTTC
TRBD2 | TRBJ2-3 | TRBV13 | . | CASSLREGRTDTQYF | TGTGCCAGCAGCTTGCGGGAGGGCCGCACAGATACGCAGTATTTT
. | TRBJ2-7 | TRBV14 | . | CASSPGTSYEQYF | TGTGCCAGCAGCCCTGGGACCTCCTACGAGCAGTACTTC
. | TRBJ2-7 | TRBV5-6 | . | CASRQGGHEQYF | TGTGCCAGCCGCCAGGGAGGCCACGAGCAGTACTTC
. | TRBJ1-2 | TRBV6-5 | . | CASSYSGAFDGYTF | TGTGCCAGCAGTTACTCGGGGGCGTTTGATGGCTACACCTTC
TRBD2 | TRBJ2-1 | TRBV7-9 | . | CASSPRTSVSPSEQFF | TGTGCCAGCAGCCCCCGGACTAGCGTTAGTCCGTCTGAGCAGTTCTTC
. | TRBJ1-5 | TRBV19 | . | CASSTRGPDNQPQHF | TGTGCCAGTAGTACCCGGGGACCGGACAATCAGCCCCAGCATTTT
. | TRBJ2-5 | TRBV7-3 | . | CASSLTGGQETQYF | TGTGCCAGCAGCCTTACCGGAGGACAAGAGACCCAGTACTTC
TRBD2 | TRBJ2-3 | TRBV6-6 | . | CASSYVGLATDTQYF | TGTGCCAGCAGTTATGTTGGACTAGCTACAGATACGCAGTATTTT
. | TRBJ2-1 | TRBV11-2 | . | CASSAPDYNEQFF | TGTGCCAGCAGCGCCCCCGACTACAATGAGCAGTTCTTC
. | TRBJ2-1 | TRBV4-1 | . | CASSLTPGAWGNEQFF | TGCGCCAGCAGCCTAACCCCCGGGGCCTGGGGGAATGAGCAGTTCTTC
TRBD1 | TRBJ1-5 | TRBV28 | . | CASSHDLTGYNQPQHF | TGTGCCAGCAGCCATGATTTGACAGGGTATAACCAGCCCCAGCATTTT
. | TRBJ2-2 | TRBV9 | . | CASSVAPGTLNTGELFF | TGTGCCAGCAGCGTCGCTCCCGGGACTTTGAACACCGGGGAGCTGTTTTTT
. | TRBJ2-7 | TRBV9 | . | CASSRGFDEQYF | TGTGCCAGCAGCCGGGGGTTCGACGAGCAGTACTTC
. | TRBJ1-1 | TRBV7-9 | . | CASSPTGFRPEAFF | TGTGCCAGCAGCCCTACAGGGTTTCGGCCTGAAGCTTTCTTT
. | TRBJ2-7 | TRBV28 | . | CASSQKVYEQYF | TGTGCCAGCAGTCAAAAAGTTTACGAGCAGTACTTC
. | TRBJ2-1 | TRBV28 | . | CASSLGRQINEQFF | TGTGCCAGCAGTTTGGGTCGGCAGATCAATGAGCAGTTCTTC
. | TRBJ1-4 | TRBV27 | . | CASSFIATNEKLFF | TGTGCCAGCAGTTTCATTGCAACTAATGAAAAACTGTTTTTT
TRBD1 | TRBJ1-2 | TRBV5-6 | . | CASSFYRGAMYGYTF | TGTGCCAGCAGCTTCTACAGGGGCGCGATGTATGGCTACACCTTC
TRBD2 | TRBJ2-7 | TRBV18 | . | CASSLGLAGGPLNEQYF | TGTGCCAGCTCACTGGGACTAGCGGGAGGGCCTTTGAACGAGCAGTACTTC
TRBD1 | TRBJ2-7 | TRBV10-1 | few | CASSESPGGEQYF | TGCGCCAGCAGTGAGTCCCCAGGGGGCGAGCAGTACTTC
. | TRBJ1-1 | TRBV9 | . | CASSPGSMNTEAFF | TGTGCCAGCAGCCCAGGGAGCATGAACACTGAAGCTTTCTTT
TRBD2 | TRBJ2-7 | TRBV13 | once | CASSLGREGYGQYF | TGTGCCAGCAGCTTAGGGCGGGAGGGCTACGGGCAGTACTTC
. | TRBJ1-2 | TRBV19 | . | CASSWSRDYGYTF | TGTGCCAGTAGTTGGAGCAGAGACTATGGCTACACCTTC
TRBD1 | TRBJ2-2 | TRBV12-5 | . | CASGLTGGGTGELFF | TGTGCTAGTGGTTTGACAGGGGGTGGCACCGGGGAGCTGTTTTTT
. | TRBJ2-7 | TRBV6-5 | . | CASSYVGRDEQYF | TGTGCCAGCAGTTACGTGGGTAGGGACGAGCAGTACTTC
TRBD2 | TRBJ2-1 | TRBV27 | . | CASSPQGLAGEREQFF | TGTGCCAGCAGTCCCCAGGGACTAGCGGGAGAGAGGGAGCAGTTCTTC
TRBD2 | TRBJ2-7 | TRBV10-3 | . | CAISISGSSDEQYF | TGTGCCATCTCGATTAGCGGGAGTTCCGACGAGCAGTACTTC
. | TRBJ2-5 | TRBV15 | . | CATSREFTGLRGVETQYF | TGTGCCACCAGCAGAGAGTTTACGGGACTCCGGGGCGTGGAGACCCAGTACTTC
TRBD1 | TRBJ1-2 | TRBV6-6 | . | CASSYSRDRGNYGYTF | TGTGCCAGCAGTTACTCGCGGGACAGGGGAAACTATGGCTACACCTTC
. | TRBJ1-5 | TRBV27 | . | CASSRLEGPQHF | TGTGCCAGCAGTCGGTTGGAGGGGCCCCAGCATTTT
TRBD2 | TRBJ2-1 | TRBV27 | . | CASSFLGTSGVSYNEQFF | TGTGCCAGCAGTTTTCTGGGGACTAGCGGTGTTTCCTACAATGAGCAGTTCTTC
. | TRBJ2-7 | TRBV27 | . | CASSLRGHLSLEQYF | TGTGCCAGCAGTTTAAGGGGACACCTCTCCTTGGAGCAGTACTTC
. | TRBJ2-1 | TRBV27 | . | CASSLSGRLSSYNEQFF | TGTGCCAGCAGTTTATCGGGCAGGCTCTCTTCCTACAATGAGCAGTTCTTC
TRBD1 | TRBJ2-7 | TRBV2 | . | CASRGTGGEYEQYF | TGTGCCAGCAGGGGGACAGGGGGCGAGTACGAGCAGTACTTC
. | TRBJ1-1 | TRBV30 | few | CAWRDREFEAFF | TGTGCCTGGAGAGACAGAGAGTTTGAAGCTTTCTTT
. | TRBJ2-1 | TRBV5-4 | . | CATPTDSNNEQFF | TGTGCCACCCCGACAGACAGTAACAATGAGCAGTTCTTC
. | TRBJ2-3 | TRBV28 | . | CASSIELNEDTQYF | TGTGCCAGCAGTATCGAGTTAAACGAAGATACGCAGTATTTT
. | TRBJ2-1 | TRBV6-5 | . | CASSYSEGSSGQFF | TGTGCCAGCAGTTACTCCGAGGGGTCCTCTGGGCAGTTCTTC
. | TRBJ1-5 | TRBV9 | . | CASSVGTGRSQPQHF | TGTGCCAGCAGCGTAGGTACGGGGCGAAGTCAGCCCCAGCATTTT
TRBD1 | TRBJ1-5 | TRBV6-1 | . | CASSAPGQLSYSNQPQHF | TGTGCCAGCAGTGCCCCGGGACAGCTTTCATATAGCAATCAGCCCCAGCATTTT
. | TRBJ1-6 | TRBV4-3 | . | CASSANSFSSYNSPLHF | TGCGCCAGCAGCGCCAACAGCTTCAGCTCCTATAATTCACCCCTCCACTTT
. | TRBJ1-2 | TRBV4-3 | . | CASSQDRGLGANYGYTF | TGCGCCAGCAGCCAAGATAGGGGCCTCGGGGCTAACTATGGCTACACCTTC
TRBD2 | TRBJ2-5 | TRBV12-5 | . | CASGLGAGGEETQYF | TGTGCTAGTGGTTTGGGAGCGGGAGGGGAAGAGACCCAGTACTTC
TRBD1 | TRBJ2-5 | TRBV7-9 | . | CASSPPRGQAPGVTQYF | TGTGCCAGCAGCCCGCCCCGGGGACAGGCTCCTGGGGTGACCCAGTACTTC